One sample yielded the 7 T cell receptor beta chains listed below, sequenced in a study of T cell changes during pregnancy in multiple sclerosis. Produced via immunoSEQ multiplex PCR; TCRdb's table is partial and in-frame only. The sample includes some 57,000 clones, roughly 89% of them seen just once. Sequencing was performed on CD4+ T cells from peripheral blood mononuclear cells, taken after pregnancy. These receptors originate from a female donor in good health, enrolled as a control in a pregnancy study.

In DNA form, the CDR3 reads TGTGCCAGCAGCCCCGGGACAGGGCAGCGATCTGGCTACACCTTC. Its protein is CASSPGTGQRSGYTF. The rearrangement uses TRBV4-2 and TRBJ1-2; 9 positions agree with TRBD1. This CDR3 comprises 15 residues. Losses at the gene ends were 4 bases for V and 7 bases for J; bases not matched to a gene: 10. From germline, CDR1 is LGHNA and CDR2 YNFKEQ.

CDR3 amino acids: CASSLDGTGDSYEQYF. Written as DNA, the CDR3 is TGCGCCAGCAGCTTAGACGGGACGGGGGACTCCTACGAGCAGTACTTC. The chain has TRBV5-1 and TRBJ2-7, with D possibly matching TRBD2 (6 bases). Per germline, CDR1 SGHRS and CDR2 YFSETQ. Trimming shortened V by 2 bases and J by 0 bases, and 15 bases separated the two germline ends. The CDR3 sequence is 16 residues long.

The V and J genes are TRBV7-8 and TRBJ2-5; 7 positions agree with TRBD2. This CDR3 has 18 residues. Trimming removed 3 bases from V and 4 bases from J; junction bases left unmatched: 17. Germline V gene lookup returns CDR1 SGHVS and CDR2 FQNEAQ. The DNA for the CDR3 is TGTGCCAGCAGCTTCGCCCGAATCGGGGCGGGGGTTGGAGAGACCCAGTACTTC. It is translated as CASSFARIGAGVGETQYF.

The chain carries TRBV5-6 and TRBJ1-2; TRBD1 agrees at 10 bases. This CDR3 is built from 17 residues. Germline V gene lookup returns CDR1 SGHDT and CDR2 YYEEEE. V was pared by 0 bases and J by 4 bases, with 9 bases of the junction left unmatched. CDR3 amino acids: CASSLETGGVRGYGYTF. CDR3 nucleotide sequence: TGTGCCAGCAGCTTGGAGACAGGGGGCGTGCGAGGCTATGGCTACACCTTC. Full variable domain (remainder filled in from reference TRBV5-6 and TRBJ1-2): DAGVTQSPTHLIKTRGQQVTLRCSPKSGHDTVSWYQQALGQGPQFIFQYYEEEERQRGNFPDRFSGHQFPNYSSELNVNALLLGDSALYLCASSLETGGVRGYGYTFGSGTRLTVV.

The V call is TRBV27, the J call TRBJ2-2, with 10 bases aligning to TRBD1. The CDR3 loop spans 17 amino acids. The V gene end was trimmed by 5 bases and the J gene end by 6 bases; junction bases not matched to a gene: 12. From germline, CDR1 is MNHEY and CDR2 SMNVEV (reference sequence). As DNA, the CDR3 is TGTGCCAGCAGTGGGGGACAGGGGCGCCGGGGCTCCGGGGAGCTGTTTTTT. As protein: CASSGGQGRRGSGELFF.

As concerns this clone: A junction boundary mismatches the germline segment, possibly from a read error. The CDR3 loop is CASSLAGQIPQETQYF. In nucleotides, the CDR3 is TGTGCCAGCAGCCTAGCTGGCCAGATTCCCCAAGAGACCCAGTACTTC. The V gene is TRBV7-2, the J gene TRBJ2-5, with D possibly being TRBD2 (5 bases). This CDR3 has 16 residues. The V gene's germline CDR1 is SGHTA and CDR2 FQGNSA.

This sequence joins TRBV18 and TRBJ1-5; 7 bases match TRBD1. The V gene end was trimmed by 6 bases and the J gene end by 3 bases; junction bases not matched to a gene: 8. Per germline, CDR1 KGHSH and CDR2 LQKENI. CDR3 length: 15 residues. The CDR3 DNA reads TGTGCCAGCTCTACGAAACAGGGGTTCAATCAGCCCCAGCATTTT. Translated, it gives CASSTKQGFNQPQHF.